The present entry profiles one T cell receptor beta chain with its context. Its antigen is not identified. Treg sorting used a CD4+CD25+CD127-/low gate. Whole-study results and caveats: Tumor Treg TCRs overlapped most with tumor naive CD4+ cells.

Germline CDR1 reads MNHEY; CDR2 reads SMNVEV (reference sequence). This CDR3 spans 14 amino acids. V shed 5 bases and J shed 4 bases, with 15 bases lying between them. Full-length variable regions came from constant-region reverse primers plus semi-nested Nested Universal Primer A PCR. Each CDR3 protein is one row after TCRdb ran MiXCR on the 5' RACE reads. Among around 44,000 distinct CDR3 sequences listed, less than 25% were seen once. The chain couples TRBV27 to TRBJ2-7; no firm D call. The receptor was derived from a female donor with breast cancer. Sequenced material: Tregs sorted from blood. The CDR3 region has the DNA TGTGCCAGCAGTCCCGGACGAGCTAGGTACGAGCAGTACTTC. It specifies CASSPGRARYEQYF.